What follows are 16 T cell receptor beta chains derived from one specimen sequenced in a study of blood T cell repertoires in COVID-19. Some clones are missing from TCRdb's copy, which holds only in-frame ones; the method was immunoSEQ multiplex PCR. The sample shows 160,000 or so clones, 81% of them seen only once. The sequencing sample was made of peripheral blood. These receptors all stem from a man aged 55 to 70 with active or convalescent COVID-19.

This clone was detected only a few times. CDR3 DNA: TGCAGCGTCGACGTCCGGACAGGGTCTGGAAACACCATATATTTT. This encodes CSVDVRTGSGNTIYF. The chain recombines TRBV29-1 with TRBJ1-3, with 8 bases identical to TRBD1. Germline assignment: CDR1 SQVTM and CDR2 ANQGSEA. V lost 6 bases to trimming and J lost 1 base; unmatched junction nucleotides: 8. CDR3 size: 15 residues.

The chain links TRBV3-1 (or the pseudogene TRBV3-2) to TRBJ2-5; no clear D. The CDR3 is made up of 16 amino acids. Trimming pared 4 bases from V and 0 bases from J, leaving 15 bases between. Germline CDR1 LGHDT, CDR2 YNNKEL (reference sequence). CDR3 in DNA: TGTGCCAGCAGCCTCCAGCCCCAGGTATACCAAGAGACCCAGTACTTC. Protein: CASSLQPQVYQETQYF.

The genes are TRBV19 and TRBJ2-1; D may be TRBD2 (6 bases). V was cut by 3 bases and J by 0 bases, with 15 bases left in between. The germline CDR1 and CDR2 sequences are LNHDA and SQIVND (reference sequence). There are 17 residues in the CDR3. CDR3 nucleotide sequence: TGTGCCAGTAGTATTGCGGGGCCTCCTTCCTCCTACAATGAGCAGTTCTTC. Its translation: CASSIAGPPSSYNEQFF.

This clone was seen a single time. The chain joins TRBV13 to TRBJ2-1; 8 bases fit TRBD2. J was trimmed by 7 bases and V by 6 bases; bases with no gene match: 11. This CDR3 spans 15 amino acids. Germline assignment: CDR1 PRHDT and CDR2 FYEKMQ (reference sequence). CDR3 residues: CASSRSGGATNEQFF. The CDR3, as DNA: TGTGCCAGCAGTCGGAGCGGGGGAGCAACTAATGAGCAGTTCTTC.

The genes are TRBV24-1 and TRBJ2-5; D gene unclear. CDR3 length equals 15 residues. Trimming removed 3 bases at V and 1 base at J, with 11 bases between. Per germline, CDR1 KGHDR and CDR2 SFDVKD. DNA of the CDR3: TGTGCCACCAGTGATACCGGTATTCTCCAAGAGACCCAGTACTTC. Its translation is CATSDTGILQETQYF.

This clone was recorded only once. J is TRBJ1-2 and V is TRBV27; D is undetermined. Germline CDR1 and CDR2: MNHEY and SMNVEV (reference sequence). CDR3 size: 15 residues. V was shortened by 3 bases and J by 5 bases, with 16 bases between the two germline ends. The CDR3 region has the DNA TGTGCCAGCAGTTTTACGGGTGCCGAGATTTATGGCTACACCTTC. It is translated as CASSFTGAEIYGYTF.

The chain carries TRBV5-1 and TRBJ2-2, with 11 bases matching TRBD1. Germline trimming cut 4 bases from V and 6 bases from J; bases unmatched to any gene: 8. The CDR3 has 16 amino acids. Germline V gene data show CDR1 as SGHRS and CDR2 as YFSETQ. In DNA form, the CDR3 reads TGCGCCAGCAGCCCAGGACAGGGGGCGCTTCCCGGGGAGCTGTTTTTT. It codes for CASSPGQGALPGELFF.

The chain couples TRBV15 to TRBJ2-7, with TRBD1 matching over 10 bases. Germline-derived CDR1 and CDR2 are LNHNV and YYDKDF (reference sequence). This CDR3 has 16 residues. The ends lost 0 bases at V and 2 bases at J; junction bases unmatched: 4. CDR3: CATSREKGQGAYEQYF. The CDR3 DNA follows: TGTGCCACCAGCAGAGAAAAAGGACAGGGGGCCTACGAGCAGTACTTC.

The chain uses TRBV11-2 and TRBJ2-1, with 7 bases aligning to TRBD2. The CDR3 consists of 16 residues. The J segment lost 2 bases and the V segment lost 2 bases, leaving 6 bases of the junction unmatched. The germline gives CDR1 SGHAT, CDR2 FQNNGV. CDR3 loop: CASSLLAGVAYNEQFF. The CDR3 DNA reads as TGTGCCAGCAGCTTATTGGCGGGAGTGGCCTACAATGAGCAGTTCTTC.

The chain is built from TRBV7-9 and TRBJ2-7; D gene ambiguous. Per germline, CDR1 SEHNR and CDR2 FQNEAQ (reference sequence). The CDR3 spans 14 residues. V was shortened by 5 bases and J by 6 bases, with 17 bases between the two germline ends. The CDR3 DNA reads TGTGCCAGCAGCCTAAACCCCATCACCGGCGAGCAGTACTTC. Translating gives CASSLNPITGEQYF.

This chain connects TRBV19 to TRBJ2-7, with a weak D call TRBD1 (6 bases). The germline V and J ends were trimmed by 1 base and 8 bases, with 12 bases remaining between them. There are 13 residues in the CDR3. Looked up from germline, CDR1 is LNHDA and CDR2 is SQIVND (reference sequence). The CDR3 protein is CASSIVGTPKQYF. In nucleotides, the CDR3 is TGTGCCAGTAGTATAGTTGGGACACCCAAGCAGTACTTC.

The chain uses TRBV4-1 and TRBJ1-2; maybe TRBD1 (5 bases). Looked up from germline, CDR1 is MGHRA and CDR2 is YSYEKL. Trimming removed 1 base at V and 8 bases at J, with 14 bases between. The CDR3 contains 14 residues. CDR3 protein: CASSQVQGLYGYTF. In nucleotides, the CDR3 is TGCGCCAGCAGCCAAGTTCAGGGACTGTACGGCTACACCTTC.

The chain has TRBV23-1 and TRBJ2-3, with D perhaps TRBD1 (6 bases). TRBV23-1 is noted as an ORF with a role that remains uncertain. There are 15 residues in the CDR3. V was trimmed by 0 bases and J by 4 bases, leaving 11 bases between them. The CDR3 protein is CASSQSQGCADTQYF. In DNA form, the CDR3 reads TGCGCCAGCAGTCAATCGCAGGGGTGTGCAGATACGCAGTATTTT.

About this clone: At one end the junction does not follow the germline gene, possibly because of a read error. The DNA for the CDR3 is TGTGCCAGCAGCCAAGAGGGGACTAGCGGTAGGATCTTC. This translates into CASSQEGTSGRIF. This chain links TRBV3-1 (or the pseudogene TRBV3-2) with TRBJ2-1; 11 bases are shared with TRBD2. Germline values: CDR1 LGHDT, CDR2 YNNKEL (reference sequence). CDR3 size: 13 residues.

J is TRBJ1-5 and V is TRBV12-3 or TRBV12-4; possibly TRBD1 for D (5 bases). This CDR3 region has 12 residues. V shed 6 bases and J shed 7 bases, with 10 bases lying between them. The CDR3 loop is CASRKTDQPQHF. The DNA of the CDR3 is TGTGCCAGCAGAAAGACAGACCAGCCCCAGCATTTT.

This clone was found a few times. Other nucleotide sequences from this sample produce the same CDR3. V usage is TRBV5-1 and J usage is TRBJ2-5; 8 nucleotides agree with TRBD2. V lost 1 base, J lost 4 bases, and 6 bases stayed unmatched. This CDR3 spans 15 amino acids. Germline lookup yields CDR1 SGHRS and CDR2 YFSETQ. The CDR3 here is CASSLRPGGGETQYF. The CDR3 DNA reads TGCGCCAGCAGCTTGCGTCCCGGGGGGGGAGAGACCCAGTACTTC. Supplemented by reference TRBV5-1 and TRBJ2-5, the full variable domain reads KAGVTQTPRYLIKTRGQQVTLSCSPISGHRSVSWYQQTPGQGLQFLFEYFSETQRNKGNFPGRFSGRQFSNSRSEMNVSTLELGDSALYLCASSLRPGGGETQYFGPGTRLLVL.